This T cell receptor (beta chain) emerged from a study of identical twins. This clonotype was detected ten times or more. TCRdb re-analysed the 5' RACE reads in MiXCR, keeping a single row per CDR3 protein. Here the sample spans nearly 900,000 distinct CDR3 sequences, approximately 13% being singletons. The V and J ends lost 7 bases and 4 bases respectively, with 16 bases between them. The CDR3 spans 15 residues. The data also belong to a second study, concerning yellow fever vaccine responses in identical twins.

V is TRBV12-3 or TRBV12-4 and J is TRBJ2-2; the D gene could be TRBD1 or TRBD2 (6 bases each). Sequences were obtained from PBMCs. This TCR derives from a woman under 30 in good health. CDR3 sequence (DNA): TGTGCCAGCACCTTTAGGGGGGCAGGCACCGGGGAGCTGTTTTTT. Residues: CASTFRGAGTGELFF.